The 2 T cell receptor beta chains presented below share a single source sample, sequenced in a study of blood T cells in healthy people across ages. A J-beta primer mix and a sample-barcoded 5' primer were used in a second PCR of roughly 6 to 11 cycles. TCRdb independently ran MiXCR on the 5' RACE reads; one entry per CDR3 protein. The data show just under 550,000 distinct CDR3 sequences, under 30% seen once. These same records also appear under a second study, on T cells of mothers and their children.

Sequences were obtained from blood. Source of these receptors: a boy aged 10-17 years in good health.

This clonotype was seen more than once but under ten times. The CDR3 sequence: CASSPSGRAYEQYV. CDR3 DNA sequence: TGTGCCAGCTCACCAAGCGGGAGGGCATACGAGCAGTACGTC. The rearrangement joins TRBV18 to TRBJ2-7; 10 nucleotides agree with TRBD2. Trimming cost V 2 bases and J 4 bases; bases outside gene matches: 2. Germline CDR1 is KGHSH and CDR2 is LQKENI. The CDR3 runs to 14 residues.

CDR3 region: CASSHRDGVFYEQYF. In nucleotides, the CDR3 is TGTGCCAGCAGCCACCGTGACGGGGTTTTCTACGAGCAGTACTTC. The chain uses TRBV3-1 and TRBJ2-7; maybe TRBD2 (5 bases). The germline V gene has CDR1 LGHDT and CDR2 YNNKEL (reference sequence). V was pared by 3 bases and J by 3 bases, with 15 bases between. The CDR3 consists of 15 residues.